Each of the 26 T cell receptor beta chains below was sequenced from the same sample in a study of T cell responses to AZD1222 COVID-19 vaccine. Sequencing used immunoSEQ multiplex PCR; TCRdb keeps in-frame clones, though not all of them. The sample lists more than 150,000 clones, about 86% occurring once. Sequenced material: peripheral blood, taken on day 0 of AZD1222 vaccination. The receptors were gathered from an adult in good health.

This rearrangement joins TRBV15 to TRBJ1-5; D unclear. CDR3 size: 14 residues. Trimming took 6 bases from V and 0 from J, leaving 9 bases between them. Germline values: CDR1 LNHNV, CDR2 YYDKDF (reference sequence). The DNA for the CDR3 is TGTGCCACCAGGGCAGAGATTAGCAATCAGCCCCAGCATTTT. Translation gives CATRAEISNQPQHF.

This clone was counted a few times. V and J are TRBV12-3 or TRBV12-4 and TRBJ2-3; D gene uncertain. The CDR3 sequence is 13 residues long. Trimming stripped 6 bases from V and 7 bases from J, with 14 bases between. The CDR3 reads CASSPGRQYTQYF. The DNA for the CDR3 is TGTGCCAGCAGCCCCGGCCGGCAATATACGCAGTATTTT.

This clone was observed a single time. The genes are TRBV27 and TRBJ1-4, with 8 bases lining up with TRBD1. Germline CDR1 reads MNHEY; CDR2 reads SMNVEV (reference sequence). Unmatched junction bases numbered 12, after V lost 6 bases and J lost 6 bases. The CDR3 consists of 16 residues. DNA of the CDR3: TGTGCCAGCAGCCGCATGTCTCAGGGGGCGCATGAAAAACTGTTTTTT. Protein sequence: CASSRMSQGAHEKLFF.

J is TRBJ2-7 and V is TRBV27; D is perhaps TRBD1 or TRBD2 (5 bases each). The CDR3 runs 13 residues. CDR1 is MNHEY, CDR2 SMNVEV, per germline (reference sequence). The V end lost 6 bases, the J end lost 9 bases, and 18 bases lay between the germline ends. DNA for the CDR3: TGTGCCAGCAGCCTAGGGACGGGTTCTGGGCAGTACTTC. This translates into CASSLGTGSGQYF.

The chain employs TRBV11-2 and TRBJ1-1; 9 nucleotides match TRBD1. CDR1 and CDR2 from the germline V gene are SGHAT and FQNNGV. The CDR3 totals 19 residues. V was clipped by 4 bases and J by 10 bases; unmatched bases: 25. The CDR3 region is CASSSPLVKPGQGGVRAFF. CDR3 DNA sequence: TGTGCCAGCAGCTCTCCTCTGGTAAAGCCGGGACAGGGAGGGGTAAGAGCTTTCTTT.

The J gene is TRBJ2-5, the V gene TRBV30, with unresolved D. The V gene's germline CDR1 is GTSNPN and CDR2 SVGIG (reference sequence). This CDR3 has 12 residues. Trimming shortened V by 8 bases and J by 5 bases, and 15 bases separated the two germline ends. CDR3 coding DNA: TGTGCCGGCCGGGCAATGGGGGAGACCCAGTACTTC. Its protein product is CAGRAMGETQYF.

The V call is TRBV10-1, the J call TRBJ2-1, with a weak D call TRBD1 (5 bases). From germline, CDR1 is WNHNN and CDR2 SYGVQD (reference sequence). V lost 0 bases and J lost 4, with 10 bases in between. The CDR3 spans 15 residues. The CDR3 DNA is TGCGCCAGCAGTGAGTCGACAGAGCAATACAATGAGCAGTTCTTC. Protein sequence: CASSESTEQYNEQFF.

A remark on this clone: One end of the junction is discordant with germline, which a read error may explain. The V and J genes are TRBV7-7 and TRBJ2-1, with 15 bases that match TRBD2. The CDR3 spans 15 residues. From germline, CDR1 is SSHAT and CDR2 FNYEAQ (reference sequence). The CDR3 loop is CASSDGLAGGYEQFF. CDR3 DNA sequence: TGTGCTAGCAGCGACGGACTAGCGGGGGGGTATGAGCAGTTCTTC.

The chain's CDR3 is CAWSLGAGSYTF. CDR3 DNA: TGTGCCTGGAGTCTGGGGGCGGGGAGCTACACCTTC. The chain joins TRBV30 to TRBJ1-2; tentatively, D is TRBD1 (6 bases). CDR3 size: 12 residues. Trimming took off 2 bases at V and 9 bases at J, with 13 bases between the two ends. The germline CDR1 and CDR2 sequences are GTSNPN and SVGIG (reference sequence).

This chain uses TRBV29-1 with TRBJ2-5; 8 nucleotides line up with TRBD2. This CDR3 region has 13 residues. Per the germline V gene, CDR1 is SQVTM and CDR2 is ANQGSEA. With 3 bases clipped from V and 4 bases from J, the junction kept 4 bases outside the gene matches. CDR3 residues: CSVDLSGGETQYF. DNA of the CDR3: TGCAGCGTTGATTTAAGCGGGGGAGAGACCCAGTACTTC.

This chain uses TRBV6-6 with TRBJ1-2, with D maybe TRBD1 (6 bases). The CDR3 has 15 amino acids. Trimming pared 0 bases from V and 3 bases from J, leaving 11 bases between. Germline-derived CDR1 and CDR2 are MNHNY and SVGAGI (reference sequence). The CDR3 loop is CASSYSRGKDYGYTF. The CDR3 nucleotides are TGTGCCAGCAGTTACTCGAGGGGGAAAGACTATGGCTACACCTTC.

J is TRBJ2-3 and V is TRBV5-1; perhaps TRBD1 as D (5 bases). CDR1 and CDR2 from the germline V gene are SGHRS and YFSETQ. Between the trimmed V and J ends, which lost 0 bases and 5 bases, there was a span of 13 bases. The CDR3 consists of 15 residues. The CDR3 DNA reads TGCGCCAGCAGCTTGGGTCAGGGAAGGGGAGATACGCAGTATTTT. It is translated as CASSLGQGRGDTQYF. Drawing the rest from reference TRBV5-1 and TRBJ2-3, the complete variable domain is KAGVTQTPRYLIKTRGQQVTLSCSPISGHRSVSWYQQTPGQGLQFLFEYFSETQRNKGNFPGRFSGRQFSNSRSEMNVSTLELGDSALYLCASSLGQGRGDTQYFGPGTRLTVL.

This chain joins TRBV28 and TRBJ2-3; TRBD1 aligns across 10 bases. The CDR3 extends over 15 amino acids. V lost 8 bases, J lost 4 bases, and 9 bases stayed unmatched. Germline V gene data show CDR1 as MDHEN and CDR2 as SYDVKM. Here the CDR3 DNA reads TGTGCCAGCCAAACCGGGACAGGGGTTTCAGATACGCAGTATTTT. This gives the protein CASQTGTGVSDTQYF.

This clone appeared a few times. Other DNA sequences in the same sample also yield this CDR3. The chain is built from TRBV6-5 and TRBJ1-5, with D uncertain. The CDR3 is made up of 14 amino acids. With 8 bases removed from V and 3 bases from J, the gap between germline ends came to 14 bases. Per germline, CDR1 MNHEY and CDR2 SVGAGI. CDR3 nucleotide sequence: TGTGCCAGCTCTCGGGCAGGCCTCAATCAGCCCCAGCATTTT. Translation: CASSRAGLNQPQHF.

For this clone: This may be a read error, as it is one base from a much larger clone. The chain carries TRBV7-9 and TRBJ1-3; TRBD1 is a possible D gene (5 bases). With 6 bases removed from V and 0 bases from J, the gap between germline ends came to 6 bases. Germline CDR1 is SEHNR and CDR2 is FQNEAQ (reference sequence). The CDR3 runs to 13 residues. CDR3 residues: CASRDSSGNTIYF. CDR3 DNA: TGTGCCAGCAGAGACAGCTCTGGAAACACCATATATTTT.

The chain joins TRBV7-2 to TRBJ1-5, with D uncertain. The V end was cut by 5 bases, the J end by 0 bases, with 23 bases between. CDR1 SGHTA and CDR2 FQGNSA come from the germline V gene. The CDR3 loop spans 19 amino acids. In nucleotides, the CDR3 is TGTGCCAGCAGCCCCAACGTTATTAGACAAATAATTAGCAATCAGCCCCAGCATTTT. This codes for CASSPNVIRQIISNQPQHF. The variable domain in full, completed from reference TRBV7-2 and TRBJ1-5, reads GAGVSQSPSNKVTEKGKDVELRCDPISGHTALYWYRQSLGQGLEFLIYFQGNSAPDKSGLPSDRFSAERTGGSVSTLTIQRTQQEDSAVYLCASSPNVIRQIISNQPQHFGDGTRLSIL.

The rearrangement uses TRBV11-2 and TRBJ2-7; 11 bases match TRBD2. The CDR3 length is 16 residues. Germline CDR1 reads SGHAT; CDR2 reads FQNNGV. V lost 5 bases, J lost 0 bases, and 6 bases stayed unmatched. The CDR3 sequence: CASSRLAGPSSYEQYF. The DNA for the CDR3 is TGTGCCAGCAGCAGACTAGCGGGACCTAGCTCCTACGAGCAGTACTTC.

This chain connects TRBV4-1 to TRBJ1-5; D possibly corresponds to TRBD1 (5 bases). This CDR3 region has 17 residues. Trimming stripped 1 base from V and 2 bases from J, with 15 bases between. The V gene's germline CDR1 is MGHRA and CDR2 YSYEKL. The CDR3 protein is CASSQVGIGGGNQPQHF. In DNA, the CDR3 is TGCGCCAGCAGCCAAGTGGGGATCGGGGGTGGCAATCAGCCCCAGCATTTT.

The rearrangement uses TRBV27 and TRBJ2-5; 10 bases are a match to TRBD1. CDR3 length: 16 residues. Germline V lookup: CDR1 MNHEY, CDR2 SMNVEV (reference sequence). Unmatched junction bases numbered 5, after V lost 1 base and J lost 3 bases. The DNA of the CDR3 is TGTGCCAGCAGTTTATGGGACAGGGGAGGGAAAGAGACCCAGTACTTC. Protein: CASSLWDRGGKETQYF.

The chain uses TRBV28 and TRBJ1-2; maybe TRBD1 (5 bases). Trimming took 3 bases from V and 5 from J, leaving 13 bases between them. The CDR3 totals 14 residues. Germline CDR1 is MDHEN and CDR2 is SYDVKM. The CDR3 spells CASSFLPGRYGYTF. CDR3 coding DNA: TGTGCCAGCAGTTTTCTCCCAGGGAGGTATGGCTACACCTTC.

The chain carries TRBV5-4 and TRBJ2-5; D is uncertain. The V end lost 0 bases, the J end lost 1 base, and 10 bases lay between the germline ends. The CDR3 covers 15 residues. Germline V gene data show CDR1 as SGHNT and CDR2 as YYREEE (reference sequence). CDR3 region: CASSLGTTLQETQYF. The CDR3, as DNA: TGTGCCAGCAGCTTGGGTACAACGCTCCAAGAGACCCAGTACTTC.

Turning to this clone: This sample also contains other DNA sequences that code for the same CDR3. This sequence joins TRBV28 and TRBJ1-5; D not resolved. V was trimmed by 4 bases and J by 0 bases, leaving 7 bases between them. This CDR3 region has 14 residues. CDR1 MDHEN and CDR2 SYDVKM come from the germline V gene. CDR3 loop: CASSSGFSNQPQHF. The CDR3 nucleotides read TGTGCCAGCAGTTCAGGTTTTAGCAATCAGCCCCAGCATTTT.

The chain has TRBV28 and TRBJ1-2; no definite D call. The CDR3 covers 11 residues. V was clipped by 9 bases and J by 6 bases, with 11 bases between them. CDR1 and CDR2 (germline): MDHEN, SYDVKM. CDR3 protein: CASWTGNGYTF. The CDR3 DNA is TGTGCCAGTTGGACGGGTAATGGCTACACCTTC.

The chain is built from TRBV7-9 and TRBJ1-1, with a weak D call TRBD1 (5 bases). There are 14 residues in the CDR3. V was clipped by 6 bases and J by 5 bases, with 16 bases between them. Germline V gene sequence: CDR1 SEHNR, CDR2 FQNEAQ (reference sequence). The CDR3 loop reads CASRRSAGGTEAFF. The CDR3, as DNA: TGTGCCAGCAGGCGCTCTGCGGGGGGGACTGAAGCTTTCTTT. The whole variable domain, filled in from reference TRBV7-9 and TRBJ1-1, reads DTGVSQNPRHKITKRGQNVTFRCDPISEHNRLYWYRQTLGQGPEFLTYFQNEAQLEKSRLLSDRFSAERPKGSFSTLEIQRTEQGDSAMYLCASRRSAGGTEAFFGQGTRLTVV.

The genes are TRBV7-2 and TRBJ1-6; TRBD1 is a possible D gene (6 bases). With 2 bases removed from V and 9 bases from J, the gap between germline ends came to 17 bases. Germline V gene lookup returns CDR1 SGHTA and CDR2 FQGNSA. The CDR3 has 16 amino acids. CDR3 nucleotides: TGTGCCAGCAGCTTATTACAGGGCACGGGGGTTTCACCCCTCCACTTT. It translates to CASSLLQGTGVSPLHF. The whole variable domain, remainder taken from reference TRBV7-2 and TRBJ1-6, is GAGVSQSPSNKVTEKGKDVELRCDPISGHTALYWYRQSLGQGLEFLIYFQGNSAPDKSGLPSDRFSAERTGGSVSTLTIQRTQQEDSAVYLCASSLLQGTGVSPLHFGNGTRLTVT.

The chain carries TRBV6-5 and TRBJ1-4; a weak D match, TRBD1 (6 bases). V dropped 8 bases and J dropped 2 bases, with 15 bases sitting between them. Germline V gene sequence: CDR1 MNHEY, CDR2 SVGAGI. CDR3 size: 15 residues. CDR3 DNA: TGTGCCAGCGGAGACAGGTCTGCTACTAATGAAAAACTGTTTTTT. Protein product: CASGDRSATNEKLFF.